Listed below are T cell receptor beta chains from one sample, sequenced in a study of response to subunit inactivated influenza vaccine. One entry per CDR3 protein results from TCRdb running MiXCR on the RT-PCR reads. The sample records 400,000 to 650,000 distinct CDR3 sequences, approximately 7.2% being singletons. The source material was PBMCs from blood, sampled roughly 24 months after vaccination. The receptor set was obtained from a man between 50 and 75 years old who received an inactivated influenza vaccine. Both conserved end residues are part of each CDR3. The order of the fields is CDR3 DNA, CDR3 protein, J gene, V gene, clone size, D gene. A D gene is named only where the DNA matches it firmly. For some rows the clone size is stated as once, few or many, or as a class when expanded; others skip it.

TGCAGTGCTAGAAGAAGGGCAAAACAAGAGACCCAGTACTTC | CSARRRAKQETQYF | TRBJ2-5 | TRBV20-1 | many | NA
TGTGCCAGCAGCTTGAACAGGGGGAATGGCTACACCTTC | CASSLNRGNGYTF | TRBJ1-2 | TRBV5-6 | few | TRBD1
TGCAGTGCTAGAGTGCATAGCAATCAGCCCCAGCATTTT | CSARVHSNQPQHF | TRBJ1-5 | TRBV20-1 | NA | NA
TGTGCCAGCAGTTACCTTGGGCTGAGCAGTGGGCAGTTCTTC | CASSYLGLSSGQFF | TRBJ2-1 | TRBV6-2/TRBV6-3 | many | NA
TGCAGTGCGGGTCCTCGGGGAGAGACCCAGTACTTC | CSAGPRGETQYF | TRBJ2-5 | TRBV20-1 | few | NA
TGCAGTGCTAGACGCCGGGATGGGGGGCGCGAGCAGTACTTC | CSARRRDGGREQYF | TRBJ2-7 | TRBV20-1 | NA | NA
TGTGCCAGCTCACCCCAGGGAGACGGGGCCCAGTACTTC | CASSPQGDGAQYF | TRBJ2-5 | TRBV18 | NA | NA
TGTGCCACCAGCAGGGGACTCAGAAATGAGCAGTTCTTC | CATSRGLRNEQFF | TRBJ2-1 | TRBV15 | NA | NA
TGTGCCAGCAGCCGACAGGACCCGAACACCGGGGAGCTGTTTTTT | CASSRQDPNTGELFF | TRBJ2-2 | TRBV6-1 | few | NA
TGTGCCAGCAGTGCCCCGGGCCTTGAAGCTTTCTTT | CASSAPGLEAFF | TRBJ1-1 | TRBV12-3/TRBV12-4 | NA | NA
TGTGCCAGCAGCCAGCTAGCGGGGAGCAATGAGCAGTTCTTC | CASSQLAGSNEQFF | TRBJ2-1 | TRBV3-1 | NA | TRBD2
TGTGCCAGCAGTTTTCCCGGGACATTCGAGCAGTACTTC | CASSFPGTFEQYF | TRBJ2-7 | TRBV6-5 | NA | NA
TGTGCCACCAGTGACGGACAGAACGAAGAGACCCAGTACTTC | CATSDGQNEETQYF | TRBJ2-5 | TRBV24-1 | few | NA
TGTGCCACCAGTGGTAGGTCCGGGACTAGCGGGATCCGCACAGATACGCAGTATTTT | CATSGRSGTSGIRTDTQYF | TRBJ2-3 | TRBV24-1 | few | TRBD2
TGCGCCAGCAGCCCCCCAGCGGGGGGGGGCGCGGATACGCAGTATTTT | CASSPPAGGGADTQYF | TRBJ2-3 | TRBV5-1 | NA | TRBD2
TGCGCCAGCAGCCAAGATCCCACAGGGTTGAACACTGAAGCTTTCTTT | CASSQDPTGLNTEAFF | TRBJ1-1 | TRBV4-1 | many | NA
TGTGCCAGCAGTGGGACAGGGTTCGGCACTGAAGCTTTCTTT | CASSGTGFGTEAFF | TRBJ1-1 | TRBV2 | few | TRBD1
TGTGCCAGCAGTAAGGGCGCAGGCGAGAATGAAAAACTGTTTTTT | CASSKGAGENEKLFF | TRBJ1-4 | TRBV4-2 | NA | NA
TGTGCCAGCAGCGCTAGAGGTGGGGACTACAATGAGCAGTTCTTC | CASSARGGDYNEQFF | TRBJ2-1 | TRBV7-9 | NA | NA
TGTGCCAGCAGCCCCGATCTGGGGGACGCCTACGAGCAGTACTTC | CASSPDLGDAYEQYF | TRBJ2-7 | TRBV3-1 | few | NA
TGTGCCAGCAGTTACCAGACAGGCGTTAGCAATCAGCCCCAGCATTTT | CASSYQTGVSNQPQHF | TRBJ1-5 | TRBV12-3/TRBV12-4 | many | NA
TGCAGTGCTAGAGGGACTAGCGGGAAATACGAGCAGTACTTC | CSARGTSGKYEQYF | TRBJ2-7 | TRBV20-1 | NA | TRBD2
TGTGCCAGCAGCCAAGATTTTGGGGAAAAACTGTTTTTT | CASSQDFGEKLFF | TRBJ1-4 | TRBV4-2 | few | NA
TGTGCCAGCTCGGTACAGGGGTTTGGCGACTATAATTCACCCCTCCACTTT | CASSVQGFGDYNSPLHF | TRBJ1-6 | TRBV18 | few | TRBD1
TGCGCCAGCAGCTTGGGACATTCAAACACTGAAGCTTTCTTT | CASSLGHSNTEAFF | TRBJ1-1 | TRBV5-1 | many | NA
TGTGCCAGCAGCACCACCGGGGAGCTGTTTTTT | CASSTTGELFF | TRBJ2-2 | TRBV12-3/TRBV12-4 | many | NA
TGCGCCAGCAGCCCCGGACTAGCGGGGGGTACCTCCTACAATGAGCAGTTCTTC | CASSPGLAGGTSYNEQFF | TRBJ2-1 | TRBV5-1 | many | TRBD2
TGCGCCAGCAGCCAAGATATGGGGGCATTTGGCTACACCTTC | CASSQDMGAFGYTF | TRBJ1-2 | TRBV4-3 | NA | NA